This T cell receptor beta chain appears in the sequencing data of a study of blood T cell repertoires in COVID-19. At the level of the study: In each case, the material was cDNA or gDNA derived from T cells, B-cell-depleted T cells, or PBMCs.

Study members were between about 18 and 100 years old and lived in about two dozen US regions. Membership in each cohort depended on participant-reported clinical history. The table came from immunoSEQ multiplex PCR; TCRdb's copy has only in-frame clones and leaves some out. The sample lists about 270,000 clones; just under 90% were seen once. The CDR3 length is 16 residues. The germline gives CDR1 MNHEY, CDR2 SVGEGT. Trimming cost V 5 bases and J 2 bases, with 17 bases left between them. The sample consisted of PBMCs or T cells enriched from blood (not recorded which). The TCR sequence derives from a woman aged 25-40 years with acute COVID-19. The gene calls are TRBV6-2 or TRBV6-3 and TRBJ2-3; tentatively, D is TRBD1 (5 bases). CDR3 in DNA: TGTGCCAGCAGTACAAATGGGGCAGAAGACACAGATACGCAGTATTTT. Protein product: CASSTNGAEDTDTQYF.